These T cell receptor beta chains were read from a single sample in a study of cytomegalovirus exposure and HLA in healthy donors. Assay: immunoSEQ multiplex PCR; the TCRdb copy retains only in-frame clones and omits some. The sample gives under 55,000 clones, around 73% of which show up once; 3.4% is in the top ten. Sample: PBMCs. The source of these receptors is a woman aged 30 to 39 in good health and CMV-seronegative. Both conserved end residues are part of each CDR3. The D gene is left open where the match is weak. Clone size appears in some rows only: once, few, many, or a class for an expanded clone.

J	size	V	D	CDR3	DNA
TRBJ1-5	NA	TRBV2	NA	CASTREANQPQHF	TGTGCCAGCACCCGGGAGGCCAATCAGCCCCAGCATTTT
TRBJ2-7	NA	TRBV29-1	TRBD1	CSVEVRRQGANEQYF	TGCAGCGTTGAAGTAAGGAGACAGGGGGCGAACGAGCAGTACTTC
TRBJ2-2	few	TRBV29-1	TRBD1	CSLSTGDSGELFF	TGCAGCCTTTCGACAGGGGACAGCGGGGAGCTGTTTTTT
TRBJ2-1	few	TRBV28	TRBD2	CASRSTSGSSLNEQFF	TGTGCCAGCAGGTCCACTAGCGGGAGCTCCCTCAATGAGCAGTTCTTC
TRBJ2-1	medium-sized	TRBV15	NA	CATSFTEGGGNEQFF	TGTGCCACCAGCTTTACGGAAGGGGGTGGCAATGAGCAGTTCTTC
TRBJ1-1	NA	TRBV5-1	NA	CASSLAPGMNTEAFF	TGCGCCAGCAGCTTGGCCCCGGGTATGAACACTGAAGCTTTCTTT
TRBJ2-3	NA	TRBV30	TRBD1	CAWRPGQASTDTQYF	TGTGCCTGGAGGCCCGGACAGGCTAGCACAGATACGCAGTATTTT
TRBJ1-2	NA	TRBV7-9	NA	CASSLVAANYGYTF	TGTGCCAGCAGCTTAGTAGCGGCTAACTATGGCTACACCTTC
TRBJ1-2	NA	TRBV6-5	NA	CASSYSRNYGYTF	TGTGCCAGCAGTTACAGCAGGAACTATGGCTACACCTTC
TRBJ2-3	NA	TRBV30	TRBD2	CAWSRDYRTDTQYF	TGTGCCTGGAGTCGGGACTACCGCACAGATACGCAGTATTTT
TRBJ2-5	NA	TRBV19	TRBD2	CASRSGEGETQYF	TGTGCCAGTAGATCGGGGGAGGGGGAGACCCAGTACTTC
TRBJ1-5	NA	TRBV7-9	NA	CASSLAGEGQPQHF	TGTGCCAGCAGCTTAGCAGGGGAGGGTCAGCCCCAGCATTTT
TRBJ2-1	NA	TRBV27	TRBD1	CASSPRTGSYNEQFF	TGTGCCAGCAGCCCACGGACAGGCTCCTACAATGAGCAGTTCTTC
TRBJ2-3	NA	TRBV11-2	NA	CASSRVGNTDTQYF	TGTGCCAGCAGCAGAGTCGGGAACACAGATACGCAGTATTTT
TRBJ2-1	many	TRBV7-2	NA	CASSLGLGDNEQFF	TGTGCCAGCAGCTTAGGACTAGGGGACAATGAGCAGTTCTTC
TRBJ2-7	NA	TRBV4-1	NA	CASSQDSLGGSYEQYF	TGCGCCAGCAGCCAAGATTCCCTTGGCGGATCCTACGAGCAGTACTTC
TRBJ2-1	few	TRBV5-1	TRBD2	CASSWQTSGEGEQFF	TGCGCCAGCAGCTGGCAGACTAGCGGGGAGGGTGAGCAGTTCTTC
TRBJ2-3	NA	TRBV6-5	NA	CASSYSEWSNTDTQYF	TGTGCCAGCAGTTACTCTGAGTGGTCTAACACAGATACGCAGTATTTT
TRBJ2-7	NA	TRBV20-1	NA	CSAAVLRGQYF	TGCAGTGCCGCGGTTTTACGGGGGCAGTACTTC
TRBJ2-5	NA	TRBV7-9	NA	CASSPPPGEGKTQYF	TGTGCCAGCAGCCCCCCTCCGGGAGAGGGGAAGACCCAGTACTTC
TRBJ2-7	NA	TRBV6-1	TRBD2	CASSEARGFYEQYF	TGTGCCAGCAGTGAAGCGCGGGGGTTCTACGAGCAGTACTTC
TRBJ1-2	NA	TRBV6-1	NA	CASSESETRSYGYTF	TGTGCCAGCAGTGAAAGCGAAACAAGGAGCTATGGCTACACCTTC
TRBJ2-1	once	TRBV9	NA	CASSANPNEQFF	TGTGCCAGCAGCGCCAATCCCAATGAGCAGTTCTTC
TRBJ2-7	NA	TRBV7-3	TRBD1	CASSSTGQVSYEQYF	TGTGCCAGCAGCTCGACAGGACAGGTTTCCTACGAGCAGTACTTC
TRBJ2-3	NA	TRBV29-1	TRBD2	CSVEDWVERGVSTDTQYF	TGCAGCGTTGAAGATTGGGTAGAGCGGGGGGTTAGCACAGATACGCAGTATTTT
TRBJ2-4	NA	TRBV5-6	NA	CASSLGGDPLLGIQYF	TGTGCCAGCAGCTTGGGGGGGGACCCTCTTTTGGGCATTCAGTACTTC
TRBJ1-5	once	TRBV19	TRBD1	CASTQGGMDQPQHF	TGTGCCAGTACCCAGGGGGGTATGGATCAGCCCCAGCATTTT
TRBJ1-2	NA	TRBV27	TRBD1	CASSYRDREGYTF	TGTGCCAGCAGCTATAGGGACAGGGAAGGCTACACCTTC
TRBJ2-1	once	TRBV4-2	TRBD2	CASSQGAGGSHNEQFF	TGTGCCAGCAGCCAAGGAGCGGGAGGGTCCCACAATGAGCAGTTCTTC
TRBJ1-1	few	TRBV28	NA	CASSFEERTEAFF	TGTGCCAGCAGTTTTGAAGAGAGGACTGAAGCTTTCTTT
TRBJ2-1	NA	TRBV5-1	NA	CASSLVGGVTHNEQFF	TGCGCCAGCAGCTTGGTCGGGGGAGTTACCCACAATGAGCAGTTCTTC
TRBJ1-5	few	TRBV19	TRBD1	CASSMTGERGNQPQHF	TGTGCCAGTAGTATGACAGGGGAAAGAGGCAATCAGCCCCAGCATTTT